Below, one T cell receptor beta chain is given with its context. Germline V gives CDR1 PRHDT, CDR2 FYEKMQ (reference sequence). This CDR3 comprises 13 residues. Trimming took 5 bases from V and 7 from J; bases not matched to a gene: 5. This sample was taken from a study of sequential checkpoint blockade in melanoma. Indicated treatment: randomized to nivolumab then ipilimumab (arm A) or the reverse (arm B). None of the patients previously received DNA-damaging chemotherapy. Live CD3+CD8+ CD19− CD56− cells were sorted from PBMCs. Method: immunoSEQ multiplex PCR; TCRdb's copy keeps in-frame clones and lacks some. This sample has 20,000 to 25,000 clones, with more than 75% found just once.

The source was CD8+ T cells sorted from blood (inferred from file names), collected from a patient given nivolumab and ipilimumab in sequence. The receptor was derived from a human donor with melanoma. J is TRBJ1-5 and V is TRBV13; 7 bases agree with TRBD1. The CDR3 DNA reads as TGTGCCAGCAGCGGTGACAGGGCCCAGCCCCAGCATTTT. As protein: CASSGDRAQPQHF. The full variable domain, completed using reference TRBV13 and TRBJ1-5, is AAGVIQSPRHLIKEKRETATLKCYPIPRHDTVYWYQQGPGQDPQFLISFYEKMQSDKGSIPDRFSAQQFSDYHSELNMSSLELGDSALYFCASSGDRAQPQHFGDGTRLSIL.